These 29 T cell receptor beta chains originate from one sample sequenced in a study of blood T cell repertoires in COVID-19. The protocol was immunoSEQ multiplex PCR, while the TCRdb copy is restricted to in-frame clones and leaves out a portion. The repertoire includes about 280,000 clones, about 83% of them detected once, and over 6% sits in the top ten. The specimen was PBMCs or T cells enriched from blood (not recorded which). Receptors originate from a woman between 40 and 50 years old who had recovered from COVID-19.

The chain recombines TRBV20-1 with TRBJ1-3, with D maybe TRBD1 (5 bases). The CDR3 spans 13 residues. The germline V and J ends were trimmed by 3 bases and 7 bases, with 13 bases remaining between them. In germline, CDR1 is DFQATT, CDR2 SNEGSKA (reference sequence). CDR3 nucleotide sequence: TGCAGTGCTAGTGGTCAGGGCGGCAACACCATATATTTT. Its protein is CSASGQGGNTIYF.

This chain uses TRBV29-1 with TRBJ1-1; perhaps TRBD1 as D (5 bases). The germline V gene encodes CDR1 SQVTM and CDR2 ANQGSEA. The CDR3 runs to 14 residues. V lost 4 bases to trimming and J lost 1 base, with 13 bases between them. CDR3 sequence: CSVGEGTANTEAFF. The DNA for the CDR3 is TGCAGCGTTGGGGAGGGGACGGCGAACACTGAAGCTTTCTTT.

CDR3 amino acids: CASSESQVYEQYF. Here the CDR3 DNA reads TGTGCCAGCAGTGAATCTCAGGTATACGAGCAGTACTTC. The chain uses TRBV6-1 and TRBJ2-7; D gene uncertain. The germline V and J ends were trimmed by 2 bases and 4 bases, with 9 bases remaining between them. Germline V gene sequence: CDR1 MNHNS, CDR2 SASEGT. This CDR3 has 13 residues.

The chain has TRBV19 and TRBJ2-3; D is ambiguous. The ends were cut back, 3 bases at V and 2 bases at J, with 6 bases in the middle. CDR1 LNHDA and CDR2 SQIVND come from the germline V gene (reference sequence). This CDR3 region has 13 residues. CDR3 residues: CASSIGLTDTQYF. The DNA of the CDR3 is TGTGCCAGTAGTATTGGGCTCACAGATACGCAGTATTTT.

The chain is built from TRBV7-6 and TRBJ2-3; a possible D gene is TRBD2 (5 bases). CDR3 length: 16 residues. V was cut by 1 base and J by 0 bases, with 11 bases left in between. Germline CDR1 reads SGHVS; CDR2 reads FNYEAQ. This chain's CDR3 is CASSLEASGSTDTQYF. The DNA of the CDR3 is TGTGCCAGCAGCTTAGAGGCTTCGGGAAGCACAGATACGCAGTATTTT.

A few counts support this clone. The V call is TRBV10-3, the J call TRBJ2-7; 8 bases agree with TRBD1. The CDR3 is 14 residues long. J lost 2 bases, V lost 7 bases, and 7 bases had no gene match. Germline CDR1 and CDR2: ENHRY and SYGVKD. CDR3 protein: CAIKGDRTTYEQYF. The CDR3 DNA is TGTGCCATCAAAGGGGACAGGACTACCTACGAGCAGTACTTC.

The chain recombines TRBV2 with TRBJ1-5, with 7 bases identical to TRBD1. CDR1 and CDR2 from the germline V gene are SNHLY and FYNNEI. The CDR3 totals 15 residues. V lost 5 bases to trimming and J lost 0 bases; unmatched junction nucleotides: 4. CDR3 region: CASSPRGYSNQPQHF. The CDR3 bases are TGTGCCAGCAGTCCCAGGGGGTATAGCAATCAGCCCCAGCATTTT.

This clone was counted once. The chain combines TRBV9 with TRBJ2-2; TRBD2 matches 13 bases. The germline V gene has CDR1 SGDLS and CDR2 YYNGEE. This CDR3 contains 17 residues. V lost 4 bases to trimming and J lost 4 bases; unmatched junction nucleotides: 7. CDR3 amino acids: CASSPRGLAGLTGELFF. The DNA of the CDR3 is TGTGCCAGCAGCCCGAGGGGACTAGCGGGGCTCACCGGGGAGCTGTTTTTT.

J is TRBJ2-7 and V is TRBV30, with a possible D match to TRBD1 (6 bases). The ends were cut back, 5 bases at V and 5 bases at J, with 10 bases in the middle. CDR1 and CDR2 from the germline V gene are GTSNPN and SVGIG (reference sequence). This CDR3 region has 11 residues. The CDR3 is CAWGQGHEQYF. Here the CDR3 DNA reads TGTGCCTGGGGGCAGGGGCACGAGCAGTACTTC.

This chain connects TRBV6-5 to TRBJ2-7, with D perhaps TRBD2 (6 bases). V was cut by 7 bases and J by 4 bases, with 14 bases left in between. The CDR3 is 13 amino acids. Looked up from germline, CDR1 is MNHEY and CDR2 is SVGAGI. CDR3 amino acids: CASIRLGSYEQYF. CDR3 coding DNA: TGTGCCAGCATAAGACTAGGGAGTTACGAGCAGTACTTC.

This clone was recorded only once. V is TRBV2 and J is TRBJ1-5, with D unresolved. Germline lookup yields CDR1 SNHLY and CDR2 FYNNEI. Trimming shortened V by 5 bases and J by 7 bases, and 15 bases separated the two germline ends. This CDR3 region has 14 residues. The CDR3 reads CASSQGFSMQPQHF. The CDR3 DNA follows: TGTGCCAGCAGTCAAGGATTCAGTATGCAGCCCCAGCATTTT.

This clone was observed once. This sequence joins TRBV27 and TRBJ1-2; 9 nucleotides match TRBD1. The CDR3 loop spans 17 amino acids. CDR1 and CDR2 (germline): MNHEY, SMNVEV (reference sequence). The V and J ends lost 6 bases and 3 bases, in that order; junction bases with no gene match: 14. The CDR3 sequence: CASSNLGTGGADYGYTF. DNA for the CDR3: TGTGCCAGCAGCAACCTAGGTACAGGGGGCGCGGACTATGGCTACACCTTC.

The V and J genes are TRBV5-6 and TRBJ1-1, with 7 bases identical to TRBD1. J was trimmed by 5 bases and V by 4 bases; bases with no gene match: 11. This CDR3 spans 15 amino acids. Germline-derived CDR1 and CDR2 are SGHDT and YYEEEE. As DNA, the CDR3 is TGTGCCAGCAGCCCCGAGACCGACAGGGCTACTGAAGCTTTCTTT. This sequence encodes CASSPETDRATEAFF.

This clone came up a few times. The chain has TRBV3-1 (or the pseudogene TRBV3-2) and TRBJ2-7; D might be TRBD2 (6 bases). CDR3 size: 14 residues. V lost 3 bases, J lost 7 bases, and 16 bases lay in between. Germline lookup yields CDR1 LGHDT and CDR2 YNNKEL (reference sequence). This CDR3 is CASSQGLLRGEQYF. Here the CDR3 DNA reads TGTGCCAGCAGCCAGGGACTCCTACGTGGGGAGCAGTACTTC.

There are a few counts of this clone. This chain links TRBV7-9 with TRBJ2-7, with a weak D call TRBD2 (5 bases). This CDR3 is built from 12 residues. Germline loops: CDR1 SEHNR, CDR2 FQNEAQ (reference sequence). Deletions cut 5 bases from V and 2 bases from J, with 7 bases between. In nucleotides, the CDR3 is TGTGCCAGCAGCCCCGGGGCCTACGAGCAGTACTTC. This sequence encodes CASSPGAYEQYF. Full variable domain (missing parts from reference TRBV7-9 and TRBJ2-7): DTGVSQNPRHKITKRGQNVTFRCDPISEHNRLYWYRQTLGQGPEFLTYFQNEAQLEKSRLLSDRFSAERPKGSFSTLEIQRTEQGDSAMYLCASSPGAYEQYFGPGTRLTVT.

CDR3 coding DNA: TGCAGCGTTGCGACAGGGACTTCCTACGAGCAGTACTTC. It is translated as CSVATGTSYEQYF. The genes are TRBV29-1 and TRBJ2-7; D is possibly TRBD1 (7 bases). Germline assignment: CDR1 SQVTM and CDR2 ANQGSEA. This CDR3 is built from 13 residues. The V end lost 4 bases, the J end lost 1 base, and 11 bases lay between the germline ends.

CDR3 in DNA: TGTGCCATCAGTGAGTCTATAGGGAGGATCTCTGGGGCCAACGTCCTGACTTTC. This codes for CAISESIGRISGANVLTF. The chain joins TRBV10-3 to TRBJ2-6; weak D call: TRBD2 (6 bases). V lost 0 bases and J lost 0, with 12 bases in between. The CDR3 spans 18 residues. Germline lookup yields CDR1 ENHRY and CDR2 SYGVKD.

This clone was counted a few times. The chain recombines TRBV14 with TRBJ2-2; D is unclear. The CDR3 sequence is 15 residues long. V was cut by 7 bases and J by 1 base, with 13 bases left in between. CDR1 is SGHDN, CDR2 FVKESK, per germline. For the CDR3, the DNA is TGTGCCAGCATGCACCTCAGACTGAACACCGGGGAGCTGTTTTTT. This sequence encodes CASMHLRLNTGELFF.

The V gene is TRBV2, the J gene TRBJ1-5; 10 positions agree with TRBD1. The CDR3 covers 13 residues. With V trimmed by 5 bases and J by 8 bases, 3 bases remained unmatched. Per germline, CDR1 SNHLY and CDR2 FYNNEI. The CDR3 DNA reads TGTGCCAGCAGTTGGGACAGGGGCGAGCCCCAGCATTTT. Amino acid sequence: CASSWDRGEPQHF.

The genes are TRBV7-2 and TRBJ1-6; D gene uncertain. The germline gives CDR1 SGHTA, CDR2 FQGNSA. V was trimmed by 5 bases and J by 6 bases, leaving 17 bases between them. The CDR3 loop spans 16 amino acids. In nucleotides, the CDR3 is TGTGCCAGCAGCAAACCAAATGCCCTAACTAATTCACCCCTCCACTTT. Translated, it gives CASSKPNALTNSPLHF.

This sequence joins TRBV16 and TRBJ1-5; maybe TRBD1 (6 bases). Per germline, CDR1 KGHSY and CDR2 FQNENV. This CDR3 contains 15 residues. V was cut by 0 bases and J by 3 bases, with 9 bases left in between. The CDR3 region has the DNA TGTGCCAGCAGCCAATCGAACAGGGCCAATCAGCCCCAGCATTTT. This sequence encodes CASSQSNRANQPQHF. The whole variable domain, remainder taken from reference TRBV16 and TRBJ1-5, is GEEVAQTPKHLVRGEGQKAKLYCAPIKGHSYVFWYQQVLKNEFKFLISFQNENVFDETGMPKERFSAKCLPNSPCSLEIQATKLEDSAVYFCASSQSNRANQPQHFGDGTRLSIL.

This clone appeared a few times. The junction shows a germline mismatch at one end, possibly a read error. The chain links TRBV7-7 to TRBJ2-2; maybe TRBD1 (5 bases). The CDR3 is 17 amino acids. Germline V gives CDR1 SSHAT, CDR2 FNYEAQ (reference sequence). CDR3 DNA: TGTGCTAGCAGCTCCTTTCGGGCAGGGCGAAACACCGGGGAGCTGTTTTTT. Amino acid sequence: CASSSFRAGRNTGELFF.

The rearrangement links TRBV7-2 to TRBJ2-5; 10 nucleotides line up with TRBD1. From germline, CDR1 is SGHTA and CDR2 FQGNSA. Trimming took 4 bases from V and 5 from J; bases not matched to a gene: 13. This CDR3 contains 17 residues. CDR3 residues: CASSWVGTGAAGETQYF. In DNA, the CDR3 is TGTGCCAGCAGCTGGGTGGGGACAGGGGCCGCCGGGGAGACCCAGTACTTC. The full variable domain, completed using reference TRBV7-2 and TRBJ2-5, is GAGVSQSPSNKVTEKGKDVELRCDPISGHTALYWYRQSLGQGLEFLIYFQGNSAPDKSGLPSDRFSAERTGGSVSTLTIQRTQQEDSAVYLCASSWVGTGAAGETQYFGPGTRLLVL.

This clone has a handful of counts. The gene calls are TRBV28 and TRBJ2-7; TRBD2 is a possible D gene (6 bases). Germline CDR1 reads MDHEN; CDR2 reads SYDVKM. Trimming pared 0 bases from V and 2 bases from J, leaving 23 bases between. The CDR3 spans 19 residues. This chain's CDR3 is CASSLWSPIQRAITYEQYF. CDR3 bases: TGTGCCAGCAGTTTATGGTCCCCCATTCAGCGGGCCATCACCTACGAGCAGTACTTC.

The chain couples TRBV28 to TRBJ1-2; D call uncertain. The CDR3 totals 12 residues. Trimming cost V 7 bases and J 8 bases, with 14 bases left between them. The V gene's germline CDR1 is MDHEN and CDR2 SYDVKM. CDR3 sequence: CASTSRTRGYTF. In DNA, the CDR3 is TGTGCCAGCACCTCCAGAACGCGGGGCTACACCTTC.

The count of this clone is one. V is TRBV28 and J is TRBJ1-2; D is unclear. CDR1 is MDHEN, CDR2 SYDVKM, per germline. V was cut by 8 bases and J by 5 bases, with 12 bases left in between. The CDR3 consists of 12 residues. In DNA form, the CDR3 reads TGTGCCAGCGTCGGTGAACCGTATGGCTACACCTTC. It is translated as CASVGEPYGYTF.

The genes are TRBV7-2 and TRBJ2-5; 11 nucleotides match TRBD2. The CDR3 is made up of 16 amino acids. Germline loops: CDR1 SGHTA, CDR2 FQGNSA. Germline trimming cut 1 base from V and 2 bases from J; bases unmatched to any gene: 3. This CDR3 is CASSLGVAGGQETQYF. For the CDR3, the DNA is TGTGCCAGCAGCTTAGGGGTAGCGGGAGGGCAAGAGACCCAGTACTTC. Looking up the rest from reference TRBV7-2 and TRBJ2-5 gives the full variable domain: GAGVSQSPSNKVTEKGKDVELRCDPISGHTALYWYRQSLGQGLEFLIYFQGNSAPDKSGLPSDRFSAERTGGSVSTLTIQRTQQEDSAVYLCASSLGVAGGQETQYFGPGTRLLVL.

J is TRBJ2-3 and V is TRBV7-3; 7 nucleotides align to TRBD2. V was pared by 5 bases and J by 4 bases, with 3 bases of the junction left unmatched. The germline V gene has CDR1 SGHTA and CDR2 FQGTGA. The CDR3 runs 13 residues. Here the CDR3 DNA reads TGTGCCAGCAGCACTGGGGGGGCAGATACGCAGTATTTT. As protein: CASSTGGADTQYF.

Here the CDR3 DNA reads TGTGCCAGCAGTTTTGGCAGGAACTATGGCTACACCTTC. It encodes CASSFGRNYGYTF. V and J are TRBV28 and TRBJ1-2; D unresolved. Germline values: CDR1 MDHEN, CDR2 SYDVKM. The CDR3 sequence is 13 residues long. V lost 3 bases and J lost 2, with 7 bases in between.